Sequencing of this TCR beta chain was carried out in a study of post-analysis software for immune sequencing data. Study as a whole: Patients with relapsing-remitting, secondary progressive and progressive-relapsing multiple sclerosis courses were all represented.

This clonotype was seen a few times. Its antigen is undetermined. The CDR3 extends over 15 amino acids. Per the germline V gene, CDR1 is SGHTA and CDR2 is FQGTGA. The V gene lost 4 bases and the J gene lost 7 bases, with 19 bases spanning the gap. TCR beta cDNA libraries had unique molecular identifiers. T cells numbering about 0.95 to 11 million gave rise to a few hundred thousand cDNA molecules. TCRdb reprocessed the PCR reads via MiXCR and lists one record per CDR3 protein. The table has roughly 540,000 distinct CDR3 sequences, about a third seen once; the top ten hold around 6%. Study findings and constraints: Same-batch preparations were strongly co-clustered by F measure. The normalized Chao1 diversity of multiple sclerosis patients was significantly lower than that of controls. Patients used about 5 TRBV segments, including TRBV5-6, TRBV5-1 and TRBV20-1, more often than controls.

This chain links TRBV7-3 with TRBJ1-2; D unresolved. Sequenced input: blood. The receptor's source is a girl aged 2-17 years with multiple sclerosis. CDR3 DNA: TGTGCCAGCAGCTCATGGTTAGGTGAACCTTCTGGCTACACCTTC. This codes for CASSSWLGEPSGYTF.